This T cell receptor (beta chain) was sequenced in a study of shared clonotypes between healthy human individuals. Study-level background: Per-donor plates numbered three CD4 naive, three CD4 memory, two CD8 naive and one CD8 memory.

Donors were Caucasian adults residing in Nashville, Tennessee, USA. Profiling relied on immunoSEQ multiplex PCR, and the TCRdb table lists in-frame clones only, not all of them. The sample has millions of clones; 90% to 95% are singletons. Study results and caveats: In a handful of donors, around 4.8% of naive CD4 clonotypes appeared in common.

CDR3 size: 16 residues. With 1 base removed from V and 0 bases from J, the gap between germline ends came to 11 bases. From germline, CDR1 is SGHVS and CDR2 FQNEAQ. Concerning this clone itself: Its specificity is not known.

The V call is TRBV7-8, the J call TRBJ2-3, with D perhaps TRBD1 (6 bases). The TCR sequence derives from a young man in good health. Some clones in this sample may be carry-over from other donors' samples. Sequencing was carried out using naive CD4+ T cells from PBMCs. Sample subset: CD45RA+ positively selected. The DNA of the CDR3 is TGTGCCAGCAGCTTAGTTGGGACACACAGCACAGATACGCAGTATTTT. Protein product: CASSLVGTHSTDTQYF.